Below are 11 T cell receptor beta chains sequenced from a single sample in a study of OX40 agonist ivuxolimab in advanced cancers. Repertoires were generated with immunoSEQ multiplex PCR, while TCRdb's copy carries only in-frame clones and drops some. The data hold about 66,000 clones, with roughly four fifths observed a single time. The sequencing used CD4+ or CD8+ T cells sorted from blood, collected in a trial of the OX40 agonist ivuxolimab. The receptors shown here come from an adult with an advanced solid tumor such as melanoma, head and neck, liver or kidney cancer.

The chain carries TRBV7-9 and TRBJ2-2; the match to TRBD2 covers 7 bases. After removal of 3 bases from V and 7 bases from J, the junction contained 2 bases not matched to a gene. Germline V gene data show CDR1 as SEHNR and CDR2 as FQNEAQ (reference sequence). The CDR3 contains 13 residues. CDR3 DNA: TGTGCCAGCAGCTTCGGCGGGAGCGGGGAGCTGTTTTTT. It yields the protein CASSFGGSGELFF. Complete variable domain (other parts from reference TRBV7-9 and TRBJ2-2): DTGVSQNPRHKITKRGQNVTFRCDPISEHNRLYWYRQTLGQGPEFLTYFQNEAQLEKSRLLSDRFSAERPKGSFSTLEIQRTEQGDSAMYLCASSFGGSGELFFGEGSRLTVL.

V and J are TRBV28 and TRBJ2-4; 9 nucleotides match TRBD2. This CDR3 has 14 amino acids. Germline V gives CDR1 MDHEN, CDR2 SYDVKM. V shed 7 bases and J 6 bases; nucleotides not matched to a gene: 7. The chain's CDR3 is CASTRLAGLNIQYF. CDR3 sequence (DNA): TGTGCCAGCACTCGTCTAGCGGGATTAAACATTCAGTACTTC.

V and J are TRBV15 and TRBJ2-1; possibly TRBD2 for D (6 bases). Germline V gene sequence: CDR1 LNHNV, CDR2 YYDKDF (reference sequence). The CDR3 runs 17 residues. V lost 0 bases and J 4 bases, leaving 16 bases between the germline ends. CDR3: CATSREDPGRGYNEQFF. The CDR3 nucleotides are TGTGCCACCAGCAGAGAAGATCCGGGACGGGGGTACAATGAGCAGTTCTTC.

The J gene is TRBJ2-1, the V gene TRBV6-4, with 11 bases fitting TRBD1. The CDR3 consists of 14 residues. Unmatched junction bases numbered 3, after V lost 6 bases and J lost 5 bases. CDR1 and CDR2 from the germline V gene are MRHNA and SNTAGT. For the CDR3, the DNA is TGTGCCAGCAGGGGACAGGGGGGTGACAATGAGCAGTTCTTC. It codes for CASRGQGGDNEQFF.

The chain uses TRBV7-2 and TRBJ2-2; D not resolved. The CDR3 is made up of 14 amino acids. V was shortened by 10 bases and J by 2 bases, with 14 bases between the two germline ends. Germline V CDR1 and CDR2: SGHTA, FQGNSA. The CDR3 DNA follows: TGTGCCAACATGAACCCCGCCAACACCGGGGAGCTGTTTTTT. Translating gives CANMNPANTGELFF.

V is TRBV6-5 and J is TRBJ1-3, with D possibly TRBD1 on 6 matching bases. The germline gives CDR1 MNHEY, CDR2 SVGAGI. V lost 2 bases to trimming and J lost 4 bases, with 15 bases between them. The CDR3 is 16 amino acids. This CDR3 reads CASSYGPGAPGNTIYF. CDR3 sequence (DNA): TGTGCCAGCAGTTACGGCCCGGGGGCGCCGGGAAACACCATATATTTT.

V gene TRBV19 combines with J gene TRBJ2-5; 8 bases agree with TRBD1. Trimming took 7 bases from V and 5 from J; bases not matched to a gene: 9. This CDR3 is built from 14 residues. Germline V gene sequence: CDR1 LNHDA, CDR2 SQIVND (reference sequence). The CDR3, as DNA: TGTGCCAGTAAGAGGACAGGGCCCCAGGAGACCCAGTACTTC. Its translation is CASKRTGPQETQYF.

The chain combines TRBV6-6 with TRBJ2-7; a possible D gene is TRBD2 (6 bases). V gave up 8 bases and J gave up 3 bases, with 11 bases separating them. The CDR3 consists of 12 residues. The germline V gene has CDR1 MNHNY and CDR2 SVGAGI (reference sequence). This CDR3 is CASAGPNYEQYF. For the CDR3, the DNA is TGTGCCAGCGCGGGACCGAACTACGAGCAGTACTTC.

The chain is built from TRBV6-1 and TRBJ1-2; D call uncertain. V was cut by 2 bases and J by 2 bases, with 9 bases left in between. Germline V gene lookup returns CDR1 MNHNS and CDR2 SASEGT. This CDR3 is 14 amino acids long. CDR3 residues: CASSEIAGNYGYTF. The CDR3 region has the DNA TGTGCCAGCAGTGAAATAGCGGGCAACTATGGCTACACCTTC.

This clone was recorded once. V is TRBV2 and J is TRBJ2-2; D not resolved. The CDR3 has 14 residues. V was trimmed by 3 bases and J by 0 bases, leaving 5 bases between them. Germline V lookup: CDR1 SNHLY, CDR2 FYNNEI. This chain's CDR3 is CASSEGTNTGELFF. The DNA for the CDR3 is TGTGCCAGCAGTGAGGGGACGAACACCGGGGAGCTGTTTTTT.

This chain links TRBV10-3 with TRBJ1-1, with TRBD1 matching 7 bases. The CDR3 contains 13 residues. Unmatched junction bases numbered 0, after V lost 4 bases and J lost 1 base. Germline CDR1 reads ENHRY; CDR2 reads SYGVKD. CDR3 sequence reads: CAISGTGNTEAFF. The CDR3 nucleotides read TGTGCCATCAGTGGGACAGGGAACACTGAAGCTTTCTTT.